This TCR beta chain derives from a study of blood T cell repertoires in COVID-19. Looking at the study overall: PBMCs, B-cell-depleted T cells, or T cells provided the cDNA or gDNA that made up the material.

Per germline, CDR1 MNHEY and CDR2 SVGAGI. V lost 7 bases to trimming and J lost 7 bases; unmatched junction nucleotides: 6. The CDR3 spans 15 residues. Assay: immunoSEQ multiplex PCR; the TCRdb copy retains only in-frame clones and omits some. The sample has about 55,000 clones; 80% to 95% are singletons. The chain carries TRBV6-5 and TRBJ2-2; 13 bases align to TRBD2. The sequence was collected from a human donor with active COVID-19. The donor label of this sample is uncertain. Sequenced material: peripheral blood. The CDR3 coding sequence is TGTGCCAGCAACCTACTAGCGGGAGGGGTCGGGGAGCTGTTTTTT. This translates into CASNLLAGGVGELFF.